The source of this T cell receptor (beta chain) is a study of CD8+CD57+ T cells in acquired aplastic anemia. V was pared by 0 bases and J by 4 bases, with 5 bases of the junction left unmatched. Germline V CDR1 and CDR2: SGHRS, YFSETQ. The CDR3 is 16 residues long. On this clonotype itself: Its target is unknown.

Those patients picked for sequencing had displayed CD8+CD57+ cell expansion on flow cytometry. Severe acquired aplastic anemia was present in all patients. CDR3 and TCR beta VDJ profiling relied on a genomic DNA template. MiXCR was run by TCRdb on the reads, yielding one entry per CDR3 protein. The table lists roughly 500,000 distinct CDR3 sequences, 25% to 40% of them singletons. Study-wide findings and caveats: Overlapping CD8+ CDR3 repertoires of patients and controls contained approximately 28 shared sequences.

The rearrangement joins TRBV5-1 to TRBJ2-3, with TRBD2 identical over 10 bases. The sequence was obtained from a human donor with aplastic anemia. Input material: sorted CD4+, CD8+, or CD8+CD57+ T cells (not recorded which) from PBMCs. The CDR3 DNA sequence: TGCGCCAGCAGCTTGGCGCTAGCGGGAGACGCAGATACGCAGTATTTT. It codes for CASSLALAGDADTQYF.